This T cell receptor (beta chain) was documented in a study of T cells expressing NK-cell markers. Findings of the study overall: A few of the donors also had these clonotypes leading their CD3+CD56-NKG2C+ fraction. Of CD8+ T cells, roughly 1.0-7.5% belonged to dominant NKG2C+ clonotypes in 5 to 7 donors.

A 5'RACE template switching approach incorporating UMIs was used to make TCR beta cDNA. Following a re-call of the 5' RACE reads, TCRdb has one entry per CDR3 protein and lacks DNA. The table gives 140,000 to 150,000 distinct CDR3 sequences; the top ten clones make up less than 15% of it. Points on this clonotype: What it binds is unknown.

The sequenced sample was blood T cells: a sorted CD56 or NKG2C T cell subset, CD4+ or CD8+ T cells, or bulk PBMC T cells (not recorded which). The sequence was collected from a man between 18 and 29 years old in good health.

The CDR3 sequence: CASSPGTGPGSEAFF. The V call is TRBV7-9, the J call TRBJ1-1; with no DNA, the TCRdb D assignment of TRBD1 cannot be verified. The CDR3 has 15 amino acids. CDR1 and CDR2 (germline): SEHNR, FQNEAQ (reference sequence).